These 18 T cell receptor beta chains came from one sample sequenced in a study of shared clonotypes between healthy human individuals. Only in-frame clones appear in the TCRdb table, and some are missing; sequencing was by immunoSEQ multiplex PCR. The table lists 640,000 or so clones, about 78% of them singletons. Sequenced input: memory CD4+ T cells sorted from blood. Subset of the sample: CD45RA-negative fraction. The receptors here all came from a woman in her thirties in good health.

This chain links TRBV5-1 with TRBJ2-2; 7 bases match TRBD1. Germline V gene sequence: CDR1 SGHRS, CDR2 YFSETQ. V shed 0 bases, J shed 4 bases, and the junction held 6 bases outside the gene matches. The CDR3 length is 16 residues. The CDR3 bases are TGCGCCAGCAGCTTGGGGGACAGCGGATTCACCGGGGAGCTGTTTTTT. Its protein product is CASSLGDSGFTGELFF.

The chain's CDR3 is CASSARQGYQPQHF. The CDR3 bases are TGTGCCAGCAGTGCTAGGCAGGGGTATCAGCCCCAGCATTTT. This chain links TRBV6-1 with TRBJ1-5, with D tentatively TRBD1 (6 bases). The germline CDR1 and CDR2 sequences are MNHNS and SASEGT. There are 14 residues in the CDR3. Trimming stripped 4 bases from V and 5 bases from J, with 12 bases between.

This rearrangement joins TRBV7-7 to TRBJ2-1; 14 bases map to TRBD2. Germline V gene sequence: CDR1 SSHAT, CDR2 FNYEAQ (reference sequence). V lost 5 bases to trimming and J lost 9 bases; unmatched junction nucleotides: 6. The CDR3 sequence is 15 residues long. Here the CDR3 DNA reads TGTGCCAGCAGCCAGACTAGCGGGAGGGCGGGTGAGCAGTTCTTC. Its translation is CASSQTSGRAGEQFF. The whole variable domain, filled in from reference TRBV7-7 and TRBJ2-1, reads GAGVSQSPRYKVTKRGQDVTLRCDPISSHATLYWYQQALGQGPEFLTYFNYEAQPDKSGLPSDRFSAERPEGSISTLTIQRTEQRDSAMYRCASSQTSGRAGEQFFGPGTRLTVL.

The chain couples TRBV18 to TRBJ1-4; D is unresolved. This CDR3 spans 18 amino acids. Germline V gives CDR1 KGHSH, CDR2 LQKENI. V was pared by 1 base and J by 5 bases, with 20 bases between. CDR3 residues: CASSPRSPPLGLNEKLFF. The CDR3 DNA reads as TGTGCCAGCTCACCACGTTCGCCGCCCCTGGGGTTAAATGAAAAACTGTTTTTT.

This clone was detected only a few times. The chain carries TRBV30 and TRBJ1-6; 10 bases are shared with TRBD1. The CDR3 length is 13 residues. V trimming: 5 bases; J trimming: 10 bases; junction bases outside the gene matches: 5. CDR1 is GTSNPN, CDR2 SVGIG, per germline (reference sequence). CDR3 loop: CAWGGQGESPLHF. The CDR3 nucleotides are TGTGCCTGGGGCGGACAGGGGGAATCACCCCTCCACTTT.

The rearrangement links TRBV13 to TRBJ1-2; 12 positions agree with TRBD1. With V trimmed by 1 base and J by 8 bases, 11 bases remained unmatched. The length of the CDR3 is 17 residues. The germline gives CDR1 PRHDT, CDR2 FYEKMQ (reference sequence). CDR3 sequence reads: CASSLVLGTGGGEGYTF. As DNA, the CDR3 is TGTGCCAGCAGCTTAGTTCTCGGGACAGGGGGCGGAGAAGGCTACACCTTC.

The chain has TRBV7-9 and TRBJ2-1, with TRBD2 matching over 7 bases. The J segment lost 9 bases and the V segment lost 4 bases, leaving 12 bases of the junction unmatched. Germline V gene sequence: CDR1 SEHNR, CDR2 FQNEAQ (reference sequence). This CDR3 is 15 amino acids long. The CDR3 loop reads CASSSWAGVRGEQFF. The DNA for the CDR3 is TGTGCCAGCAGCTCCTGGGCGGGAGTGAGGGGTGAGCAGTTCTTC.

This clone turned up a few times. V gene TRBV15 combines with J gene TRBJ2-5, with D perhaps given as TRBD1 or TRBD2 (5 bases each). Germline loops: CDR1 LNHNV, CDR2 YYDKDF (reference sequence). V lost 1 base, J lost 5 bases, and 11 bases lay in between. This CDR3 spans 14 amino acids. The CDR3 DNA reads as TGTGCCACCAGCAGAGTGGGGGAGAGGGAGACCCAGTACTTC. It yields the protein CATSRVGERETQYF.

Of note for this clone: Other DNA sequences in this sample translate to the same CDR3. The chain links TRBV5-1 to TRBJ2-1, with D maybe TRBD2 (5 bases). The germline V gene encodes CDR1 SGHRS and CDR2 YFSETQ. This CDR3 spans 14 amino acids. The germline V and J ends were trimmed by 1 base and 3 bases, with 8 bases remaining between them. The DNA for the CDR3 is TGCGCCAGCAGCTTGAGCGGAGGCTACAATGAGCAGTTCTTC. Its translation: CASSLSGGYNEQFF. Filled out from reference TRBV5-1 and TRBJ2-1, the complete variable domain reads KAGVTQTPRYLIKTRGQQVTLSCSPISGHRSVSWYQQTPGQGLQFLFEYFSETQRNKGNFPGRFSGRQFSNSRSEMNVSTLELGDSALYLCASSLSGGYNEQFFGPGTRLTVL.

The sample holds a few counts of this clone. The rearrangement uses TRBV18 and TRBJ1-5; D unclear. The V end was cut by 4 bases, the J end by 0 bases, with 10 bases between. Germline CDR1 and CDR2: KGHSH and LQKENI. The CDR3 length is 15 residues. The CDR3 sequence is CASSLYGDSNQPQHF. CDR3 nucleotides: TGTGCCAGCTCACTCTACGGGGATAGCAATCAGCCCCAGCATTTT.

Concerning this clone: This may come from a read error, since a much larger clone is one base off. Additional DNA sequences in this sample encode the identical CDR3. The chain links TRBV18 to TRBJ2-5; unclear D gene. The CDR3 is 11 amino acids. Trimming left V 4 bases short and J 2 bases short, with 2 bases between. Germline CDR1 KGHSH, CDR2 LQKENI. The CDR3 is CASSQQETQYF. The CDR3 DNA reads TGTGCCAGCTCACAACAAGAGACCCAGTACTTC.

This chain connects TRBV18 to TRBJ2-5; D ambiguous. V shed 3 bases and J shed 4 bases, with 6 bases lying between them. The germline V gene encodes CDR1 KGHSH and CDR2 LQKENI. This CDR3 has 12 amino acids. The CDR3 loop is CASSPTRETQYF. The CDR3 bases are TGTGCCAGCTCACCGACGCGAGAGACCCAGTACTTC. The whole variable domain, remainder taken from reference TRBV18 and TRBJ2-5, is NAGVMQNPRHLVRRRGQEARLRCSPMKGHSHVYWYRQLPEEGLKFMVYLQKENIIDESGMPKERFSAEFPKEGPSILRIQQVVRGDSAAYFCASSPTRETQYFGPGTRLLVL.

The J gene is TRBJ2-2, the V gene TRBV6-1; a possible D gene is TRBD2 (5 bases). V was cut by 1 base and J by 1 base, with 10 bases left in between. CDR1 MNHNS and CDR2 SASEGT come from the germline V gene. CDR3 length: 16 amino acids. The CDR3 spells CASSEVAGRNTGELFF. The CDR3 DNA follows: TGTGCCAGCAGTGAAGTGGCGGGCAGGAACACCGGGGAGCTGTTTTTT.

The V and J genes are TRBV28 and TRBJ1-2; D ambiguous. Trimming stripped 2 bases from V and 11 bases from J, with 12 bases between. CDR1 MDHEN and CDR2 SYDVKM come from the germline V gene. CDR3 length equals 12 residues. CDR3: CASSLLRFGYTF. The DNA for the CDR3 is TGTGCCAGCAGTTTACTCCGTTTTGGGTACACCTTC.

The chain couples TRBV5-1 to TRBJ1-4, with no clear D. V was shortened by 3 bases and J by 3 bases, with 9 bases between the two germline ends. Germline loops: CDR1 SGHRS, CDR2 YFSETQ. The length of the CDR3 is 14 residues. The CDR3 sequence is CASSSTGPNEKLFF. Written as DNA, the CDR3 is TGCGCCAGCAGCTCGACCGGTCCTAATGAAAAACTGTTTTTT.

V gene TRBV6-5 combines with J gene TRBJ2-3; D not resolved. V shed 1 base and J shed 6 bases, with 2 bases lying between them. The germline V gene has CDR1 MNHEY and CDR2 SVGAGI. The CDR3 totals 11 residues. The CDR3 DNA is TGTGCCAGCAGTTACTTTGATACGCAGTATTTT. It yields the protein CASSYFDTQYF.

The chain combines TRBV6-1 with TRBJ2-7; D remains unclear. The V gene's germline CDR1 is MNHNS and CDR2 SASEGT. V was pared by 2 bases and J by 9 bases, with 14 bases between. This CDR3 region has 13 residues. Here the CDR3 DNA reads TGTGCCAGCAGTGAAAGGGCTGACTGGCGGCAGTACTTC. The encoded protein is CASSERADWRQYF.

CDR3 region: CAWGNTAVYTGELFF. CDR3 sequence (DNA): TGTGCCTGGGGAAACACAGCGGTATACACCGGGGAGCTGTTTTTT. The gene calls are TRBV30 and TRBJ2-2, with D maybe TRBD2 (5 bases). The CDR3 spans 15 residues. Looked up from germline, CDR1 is GTSNPN and CDR2 is SVGIG (reference sequence). Deletions cut 5 bases from V and 3 bases from J, with 16 bases between.